This T cell receptor (beta chain) was found in a study of cytomegalovirus exposure and HLA in healthy donors. Study-wide background: Sequencing of about 179 million T cells in an earlier analysis found around 110 million unique TCR beta sequences.

For this clone: The sample holds other DNA sequences that translate to the same CDR3.

The PCR ran on 60 Vbeta and 13 Jbeta primers. Method: immunoSEQ multiplex PCR; TCRdb's copy keeps in-frame clones and lacks some. The top ten hold roughly 3.4% of the sample, which has some 150,000 clones, around 82% seen once. The specimen sequenced was PBMCs. The TCR was taken from a man in his late teens or twenties in good health and CMV-seropositive.

The CDR3 DNA reads TGTGCCAGCAGCTTGGGGACTAGCGGGAGCTACGAGCAGTACTTC. As protein: CASSLGTSGSYEQYF. The chain combines TRBV7-9 with TRBJ2-7; TRBD2 matches at 14 bases. The CDR3 covers 15 residues. V gave up 3 bases and J gave up 3 bases; unmatched junction bases: 1. Germline V CDR1 and CDR2: SEHNR, FQNEAQ (reference sequence).